A selection of T cell receptor beta chains follows, all from one sample in a study of PD-L1 blockade in urothelial cancer. Method: immunoSEQ multiplex PCR; TCRdb's copy keeps in-frame clones and lacks some. The sample has roughly 25,000 clones; under 90% are singletons. Source: PBMCs, taken around atezolizumab (anti-PD-L1) treatment. The receptor set was obtained from a man between 65 and 80 years old with urothelial cancer. CDR3s include the opening cysteine and the closing phenylalanine or tryptophan. Each record gives: CDR3 length, D gene, clone size, V gene, J gene, CDR3 DNA, CDR3 protein. A D gene is named only where the DNA matches it firmly. Only part of the rows carry a size: once, few, many, or a class if the clone is expanded.

15	-	-	TRBV11-2	TRBJ2-6	TGTGCCAGCACCAAAACAGGGCCTGGGGCCAACGTCCTGACTTTC	CASTKTGPGANVLTF
14	-	-	TRBV15	TRBJ2-1	TGTGCCACCAGCAGACAGGGGGGCCGCAATGAGCAGTTCTTC	CATSRQGGRNEQFF
16	TRBD2	-	TRBV9	TRBJ2-2	TGTGCCAGCAGCGACGCGGAGCGGGATGCTACCGGGGAGCTGTTTTTT	CASSDAERDATGELFF
14	-	-	TRBV7-8	TRBJ1-5	TGTGCCAGCAGCCCCGGGGTAGGCAATCAGCCCCAGCATTTT	CASSPGVGNQPQHF
18	TRBD1	-	TRBV13	TRBJ2-3	TGTGCCAGCAGCGCGCGGACAGGCCCCGATTCTAGCACAGATACGCAGTATTTT	CASSARTGPDSSTDTQYF
13	-	-	TRBV5-5	TRBJ1-2	TGTGCCAGCAGCTTGCAGCGGGACTATGGCTACACCTTC	CASSLQRDYGYTF
17	TRBD2	-	TRBV9	TRBJ2-1	TGTGCCAGCAGCGCCTTACCGATAGCGGGAGTTGACAATGAGCAGTTCTTC	CASSALPIAGVDNEQFF
13	-	once	TRBV14	TRBJ2-2	TGTGCCAGCAGCCCCCATGCGGCCGGGGAGCTGTTTTTT	CASSPHAAGELFF
14	-	-	TRBV19	TRBJ1-5	TGTGCCAGTAATGGTCAGGGATGGAATCAGCCCCAGCATTTT	CASNGQGWNQPQHF
16	TRBD1	-	TRBV7-8	TRBJ1-1	TGTGCCAGCAGCCTGGGGGCGCAGGGGGTGCGGACTGAAGCTTTCTTT	CASSLGAQGVRTEAFF
14	TRBD1	few	TRBV27	TRBJ1-5	TGTGCCAGCAGTTTGGGGACAGGGAATCAGCCCCAGCATTTT	CASSLGTGNQPQHF
13	-	once	TRBV6-1	TRBJ1-1	TGTGCCAGTGGGAGTCTCATGAACACTGAAGCTTTCTTT	CASGSLMNTEAFF
11	-	-	TRBV20-1	TRBJ1-2	TGCAGTGCTCAGGATTACCGAGGCTACACCTTC	CSAQDYRGYTF
16	TRBD1	once	TRBV18	TRBJ1-5	TGTGCCAGCTCCTTAAAGCCAACAGGGGACAATCAGCCCCAGCATTTT	CASSLKPTGDNQPQHF
19	TRBD2	-	TRBV6-1	TRBJ2-1	TGTGCCAGCAGTGATCCCTATCATCAAATCGGACTAGCGGACAATGAGCAGTTCTTC	CASSDPYHQIGLADNEQFF
14	TRBD2	once	TRBV7-6	TRBJ2-7	TGTGCCAGCAGCTTAGGCGGGGGATCCTACGAGCAGTACTTC	CASSLGGGSYEQYF
15	-	-	TRBV5-8	TRBJ2-1	TGTGCCAGCAGTCAAGAAGATAGCTCCTACAATGAGCAGTTCTTC	CASSQEDSSYNEQFF
13	-	-	TRBV28	TRBJ1-1	TGTGCCAGCAGCCCCCCAGGGGAGACTGAAGCTTTCTTT	CASSPPGETEAFF
14	-	-	TRBV27	TRBJ1-1	TGTGCCAGCAGCCTGGCGCAGGCGAACACTGAAGCTTTCTTT	CASSLAQANTEAFF
14	-	-	TRBV27	TRBJ1-5	TGTGCCAGCAGTTTTACAGGGATGAGGCAGCCCCAGCATTTT	CASSFTGMRQPQHF
15	TRBD1	-	TRBV27	TRBJ2-7	TGTGCCAGCAGTCTCAGGGACAGCCTGGTCTACGAGCAGTACTTC	CASSLRDSLVYEQYF
16	TRBD2	-	TRBV27	TRBJ2-7	TGTGCCAGCAGTTTGGGAGGCCTAGCGGGTTCCTACGAGCAGTACTTC	CASSLGGLAGSYEQYF
13	TRBD1	-	TRBV19	TRBJ2-3	TGTGCCAGTAGACCGGGACAGACAGATACGCAGTATTTT	CASRPGQTDTQYF
15	-	-	TRBV9	TRBJ1-3	TGTGCCAGCAGCGAACGACAGGCCTCTGGAAACACCATATATTTT	CASSERQASGNTIYF
16	TRBD1	-	TRBV28	TRBJ2-7	TGTGCCAGCAGTTTAACCGGACAGGGGACATCAGGTGAGCAGTACTTC	CASSLTGQGTSGEQYF
12	-	-	TRBV5-1	TRBJ2-1	TGCGCCAGCAGCCTAAACCACAATGAGCAGTTCTTC	CASSLNHNEQFF
15	-	-	TRBV5-1	TRBJ2-1	TGCGCCAGCAGCTTGTTGAGCGGTTCCTACAATGAGCAGTTCTTC	CASSLLSGSYNEQFF